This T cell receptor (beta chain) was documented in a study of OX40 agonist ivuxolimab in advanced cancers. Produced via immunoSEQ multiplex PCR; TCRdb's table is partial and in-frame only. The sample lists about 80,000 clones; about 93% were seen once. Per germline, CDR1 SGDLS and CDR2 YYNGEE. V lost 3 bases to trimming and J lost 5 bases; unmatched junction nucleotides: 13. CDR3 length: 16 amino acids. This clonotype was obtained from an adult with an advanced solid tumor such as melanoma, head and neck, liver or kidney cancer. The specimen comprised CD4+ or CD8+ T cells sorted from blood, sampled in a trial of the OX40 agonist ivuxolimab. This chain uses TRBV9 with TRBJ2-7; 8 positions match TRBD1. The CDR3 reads CASSAVQGAFSHEQYF. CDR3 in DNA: TGTGCCAGCAGCGCAGTTCAGGGGGCCTTTTCCCACGAGCAGTACTTC.